The clone carrying this T cell receptor beta chain appeared many times. Its antigen remains unknown. CDR1 and CDR2 from the germline V gene are SGHVS and FQNEAQ. Trimming stripped 1 base from V and 6 bases from J, with 13 bases between. The CDR3 has 15 amino acids. This record comes from a study of T cell repertoires in cytomegalovirus infection. Study context: From public TCR beta signatures came an indication of both CMV infection and matching HLA type. Study-wide results and caveats: The response measured ex vivo was dominated by TCR beta clonotypes (HLA-C-restricted and CMV-specific). Identification of carriers of CMV plus the relevant HLA was performed using cumulative public TCR beta family frequency.

TCRdb called the reads again in MiXCR, with one record for every CDR3 protein. Of almost 550,000 distinct CDR3 sequences in the sample, approximately 17% were seen once. The TCR sequence derives from a human donor in good health (CMV status not recorded). Some clones in this sample may be carry-over from other donors' samples. The sequencing input was CD8+ T cells from PBMCs. The chain is built from TRBV7-8 and TRBJ1-5, with D possibly being TRBD1 (6 bases). The DNA for the CDR3 is TGTGCCAGCAGCTTAGAAGGGGGGTTCCGTCAGCCCCAGCATTTT. It encodes CASSLEGGFRQPQHF.